The clone carrying this T cell receptor (beta chain) was detected many times. This specimen comes from a study of T cells in Graves' hyperthyroidism and ophthalmopathy. Researchers amplified the TCR beta CDR3 regions from RNA transcripts. The HTBI set primed first-round TCR CDR3 RT-PCR. Each CDR3 protein gets one entry after TCRdb re-called the multiplex PCR reads with MiXCR. The data contain some 370,000 distinct CDR3 sequences, 17% of them singletons. The V and J ends lost 4 bases and 6 bases, in that order; junction bases with no gene match: 13. The V gene's germline CDR1 is MNHEY and CDR2 SVGEGT. CDR3 length: 18 residues.

The chain uses TRBV6-2 or TRBV6-3 and TRBJ2-1, with 12 bases fitting TRBD2. The sequence derives from a woman under 40 with Graves' hyperthyroidism that later progressed to Graves' ophthalmopathy. The sample comprised blood. The CDR3 DNA reads as TGTGCCAGCAGTTCTCCCCTCCTAGCGGGAGGGAGGGCCAATGAGCAGTTCTTC. It yields the protein CASSSPLLAGGRANEQFF.